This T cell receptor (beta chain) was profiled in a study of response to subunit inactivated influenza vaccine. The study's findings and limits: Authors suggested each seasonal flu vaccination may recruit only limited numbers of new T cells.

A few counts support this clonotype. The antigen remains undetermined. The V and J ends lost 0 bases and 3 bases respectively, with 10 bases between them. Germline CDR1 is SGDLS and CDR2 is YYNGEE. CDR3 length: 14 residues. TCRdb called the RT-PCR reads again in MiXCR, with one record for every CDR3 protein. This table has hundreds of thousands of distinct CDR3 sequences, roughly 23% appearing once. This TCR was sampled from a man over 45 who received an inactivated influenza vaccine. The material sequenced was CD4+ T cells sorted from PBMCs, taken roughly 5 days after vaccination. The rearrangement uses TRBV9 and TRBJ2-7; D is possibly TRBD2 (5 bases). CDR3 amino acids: CASSVGTGFYEQYF. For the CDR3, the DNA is TGTGCCAGCAGCGTAGGGACTGGATTCTACGAGCAGTACTTC.